Listed below are T cell receptor beta chains from one sample, sequenced in a study of blood T cells in healthy people across ages. From the 5' RACE reads, TCRdb called clonotypes with MiXCR, one entry per CDR3 protein. The sample yields 800,000 to 900,000 distinct CDR3 sequences, less than 80% seen once. Sequenced sample: blood. The receptors come from a man aged 25-40 years in good health. The CDR3 runs from the conserved cysteine through the conserved F or W. Each record gives: J gene, V gene, CDR3 protein.

>TRBJ2-7|TRBV7-3
CASSLTGAISGDFSYEQYF
>TRBJ2-3|TRBV12-3/TRBV12-4
CASITSGGVDTQYF
>TRBJ2-7|TRBV5-4
CASSQGSGGGSYEQYF
>TRBJ1-4|TRBV4-3
CASSQHGGGSNEKLFF
>TRBJ1-2|TRBV20-1
CSAIPGDYRRGYTF
>TRBJ2-1|TRBV6-5
CASNRVTATYNEQFF
>TRBJ1-2|TRBV9
CASSGTTVYGYTF
>TRBJ1-5|TRBV7-3
CASSMDRNQPQHF
>TRBJ2-1|TRBV6-6
CASSYGGPPNYNEQFF
>TRBJ2-1|TRBV20-1
CSAIPGDRSPYNEQFF
>TRBJ2-2|TRBV9
CASSAGHNAGELFF
>TRBJ2-3|TRBV2
CASRVFLADTQYF
>TRBJ2-1|TRBV7-3
CASSLAGNSVYNEQFF
>TRBJ2-1|TRBV9
CASSVEGQGVGNEQFF
>TRBJ1-2|TRBV9
CASSLSGSTLAGYTF
>TRBJ2-7|TRBV6-1
CASSAQGHEQYF
>TRBJ2-7|TRBV7-2
CASSERSATREQYF